The present T cell receptor (beta chain) was sequenced within a study of T cell responses to AZD1222 COVID-19 vaccine. Overall study context: Second-dose recipients at about 4 or about 12 weeks were treated as one pooled group. Study results and limitations: Sampled repertoires all dated from after the peak T cell response.

The CDR3 is made up of 14 amino acids. J gave up 3 bases and V 7 bases, and 7 bases lay outside the gene matches. Looked up from germline, CDR1 is SGHDN and CDR2 is FVKESK. The protocol was immunoSEQ multiplex PCR, while the TCRdb copy is restricted to in-frame clones and leaves out a portion. The sample lists some 130,000 clones, roughly 90% seen once, with under 2.5% in the top ten. Comments on this clone: Its antigen is still unknown.

The sequencing here drew on peripheral blood, taken on day 0 of AZD1222 vaccination. The chain uses TRBV14 and TRBJ2-5, with 8 bases fitting TRBD2. This TCR was sampled from an adult in good health. The CDR3 reads CASNLSGGEETQYF. The CDR3, as DNA: TGTGCCAGCAACCTCAGCGGGGGAGAAGAGACCCAGTACTTC.